The clone carrying this T cell receptor (beta chain) was counted at least ten times. The data stem from a study of regulatory T cells in long-lasting Graves disease. Assembly of TCR beta libraries relied on iRepertoire HTBI primers together with Arm-PCR of CDR3 regions. TCRdb reanalysed the multiplex PCR reads using MiXCR and keeps one entry per CDR3 protein. The top ten clones hold approximately 20% of a sample with approximately 400,000 distinct CDR3 sequences, about 11% of them seen once. The time point here: newly diagnosed GD, antithyroid drugs for less than 3 months. PBMC-extracted RNA yielded the TCR library. Peripheral blood, 7.5 to 9.5 milliliters per patient, was collected in EDTA tubes. The same specimen was also included in a second study, on T cells in Graves' hyperthyroidism and ophthalmopathy. That source notes: A set of HTBI primers served as the primers for a first-round RT-PCR of the TCR CDR3.

This clonotype originated in a young woman with Graves disease. Sample: peripheral blood mononuclear cells (PBMCs), taken at new diagnosis, from a patient treated with antithyroid drugs.

The CDR3 loop reads CASKAGRMPETQYF. The CDR3 nucleotides read TGTGCCAGTAAGGCGGGACGGATGCCTGAGACCCAGTACTTC. The J gene is TRBJ2-5, the V gene TRBV11-2; TRBD2 might be the D (6 bases). CDR1 SGHAT and CDR2 FQNNGV come from the germline V gene. The CDR3 is 14 amino acids. V was cut by 9 bases and J by 5 bases, with 19 bases left in between.